This TCR beta chain was identified in a study of CD8+CD57+ T cells in acquired aplastic anemia. At the level of the study: When averaged, DNA from sorted CD4+ and CD8+ cells came to 3 to 4 ug. Study results and limitations: Over 25 CD8+ CDR3 sequences occurred in both the patients and the controls. Between the patient and control groups, CD8+ Simpson's diversity did not differ significantly.

V was shortened by 5 bases and J by 3 bases, with 11 bases between the two germline ends. Germline loops: CDR1 SGHVS, CDR2 FNYEAQ. The CDR3 length is 13 residues. Investigators profiled TCR beta VDJ and CDR3 from genomic DNA template. TCRdb recomputed calls from the reads with MiXCR, one row per CDR3 protein. The sample yields about 270,000 distinct CDR3 sequences, 55% to 60% seen once. This clonotype was counted many times. Its matching antigen is unknown. This receptor was obtained from a human donor with severe aplastic anemia or a healthy control (not recorded which). V and J are TRBV7-6 and TRBJ2-7, with unresolved D. The sequencing input was sorted CD4+, CD8+, or CD8+CD57+ T cells (not recorded which) from PBMCs. CDR3 residues: CASSPGPNYEQYF. For the CDR3, the DNA is TGTGCCAGCAGCCCCGGGCCCAACTACGAGCAGTACTTC.